This T cell receptor beta chain was found in a study of CD4 T cells in relation to SARS-CoV-2 and coronaviruses. At the level of the study: Convalescent patients were fewer than ten males and a few females; two were Hispanic. The restricting HLA molecule for shared crossreactive spike epitopes was mapped.

Concerning this clone itself: Its antigen remains unidentified.

V lost 7 bases, J lost 7 bases, and 8 bases stayed unmatched. In germline, CDR1 is SNHLY, CDR2 FYNNEI. This CDR3 is 14 amino acids long. Naive and memory CD4+ T cells were cultured with CEF, then survey-sequenced. Only in-frame clones appear in the TCRdb table, and some are missing; sequencing was by immunoSEQ multiplex PCR. The top ten clones hold more than 1.4% of a sample with 35,000 to 50,000 clones, around 80% of them seen once. The sequence came from an adult with COVID-19. Sequences were obtained from naive CD4+ T cells from PBMCs, cultured in vitro. Subset: naive CD4+ T cells isolated by negative enrichment. The chain carries TRBV2 and TRBJ1-5; 9 nucleotides match TRBD1. The CDR3 coding sequence is TGTGCCAGCACTAGGACAGGGGAGTGGCAGCCCCAGCATTTT. Translated, it gives CASTRTGEWQPQHF.